Following are 18 T cell receptor beta chains from one sample sequenced in a study of immune cell composition in non-small cell lung cancer. Data came from immunoSEQ multiplex PCR; TCRdb stores just in-frame clones and leaves some out. The sample has a few hundred clones, approximately 70% seen once. Normal lung sampling was at least 3 cm from the tumour, as distant as possible. Sequencing was done on a sample of non-adjacent lung tissue. The source of these receptors is a human donor with non-small cell lung cancer.

In its sample, this clone was seen a few times. The chain couples TRBV5-6 to TRBJ1-5; no reliable D call. The CDR3 consists of 14 residues. Germline assignment: CDR1 SGHDT and CDR2 YYEEEE. The germline V and J ends were trimmed by 1 base and 3 bases, with 8 bases remaining between them. CDR3 protein: CASSLSISNQPQHF. The CDR3 DNA sequence: TGTGCCAGCAGCTTGTCTATTTCCAATCAGCCCCAGCATTTT.

This clone was found a few times. The chain combines TRBV5-4 with TRBJ2-3; D not resolved. The CDR3 runs 17 residues. Trimming pared 3 bases from V and 0 bases from J, leaving 17 bases between. Per the germline V gene, CDR1 is SGHNT and CDR2 is YYREEE (reference sequence). CDR3 sequence: CASSSYDPLGSTDTQYF. The DNA for the CDR3 is TGTGCCAGCAGCTCGTATGACCCTCTAGGCAGCACAGATACGCAGTATTTT.

The genes are TRBV6-6 and TRBJ2-1; TRBD2 aligns across 14 bases. Germline V gene data show CDR1 as MNHNY and CDR2 as SVGAGI (reference sequence). With 0 bases clipped from V and 10 bases from J, the junction kept 5 bases outside the gene matches. The CDR3 length is 16 residues. CDR3 DNA: TGTGCCAGCAGTTACTCGACTAGCGGGGGGGCCAGGGAGCAGTTCTTC. Its protein product is CASSYSTSGGAREQFF.

CDR3 region: CASSLGGTGETDTQYF. For the CDR3, the DNA is TGCGCCAGCAGCCTGGGAGGGACAGGGGAAACAGATACGCAGTATTTT. This chain uses TRBV5-1 with TRBJ2-3; 10 nucleotides agree with TRBD1. Trimming removed 4 bases from V and 3 bases from J; junction bases left unmatched: 8. The CDR3 loop spans 16 amino acids. Germline CDR1 reads SGHRS; CDR2 reads YFSETQ.

V usage is TRBV16 and J usage is TRBJ1-5; tentative D call: TRBD1 (6 bases). The CDR3 extends over 19 amino acids. V shed 2 bases and J shed 3 bases, with 23 bases lying between them. CDR1 is KGHSY and CDR2 is FQNENV in the germline V gene. CDR3 residues: CASSQPHYKTGTYNQPQHF. The CDR3, as DNA: TGTGCCAGCAGCCAACCCCACTACAAAACAGGGACTTACAATCAGCCCCAGCATTTT.

This clone was recorded a few times. The chain links TRBV7-2 to TRBJ1-4; D is unclear. V shed 4 bases and J shed 10 bases, with 10 bases lying between them. This CDR3 has 12 amino acids. Germline-derived CDR1 and CDR2 are SGHTA and FQGNSA. The CDR3 DNA is TGTGCCAGCAGCTCCCCCCCCGGAAAACTGTTTTTT. Its protein is CASSSPPGKLFF. Full variable domain (outside the CDR3, taken from reference TRBV7-2 and TRBJ1-4): GAGVSQSPSNKVTEKGKDVELRCDPISGHTALYWYRQSLGQGLEFLIYFQGNSAPDKSGLPSDRFSAERTGGSVSTLTIQRTQQEDSAVYLCASSSPPGKLFFGSGTQLSVL.

The chain carries TRBV19 and TRBJ2-7, with 7 nucleotides matching TRBD1. The CDR3 extends over 15 amino acids. CDR1 and CDR2 (germline): LNHDA, SQIVND (reference sequence). V shed 5 bases and J 0 bases; nucleotides not matched to a gene: 7. The CDR3 coding sequence is TGTGCCAGTAGTCCGTACAGGGGAAACTCCTACGAGCAGTACTTC. It yields the protein CASSPYRGNSYEQYF.

This clone has just a few counts. The chain carries TRBV6-1 and TRBJ1-2; the match to TRBD1 covers 9 bases. Trimming at V came to 6 bases and at J to 2 bases, leaving 1 base not matched to a gene. This CDR3 contains 13 residues. Germline lookup yields CDR1 MNHNS and CDR2 SASEGT. The CDR3 DNA sequence: TGTGCCAGCAGGGGGACAGGGAACTATGGCTACACCTTC. This codes for CASRGTGNYGYTF.

The CDR3 spells CASSPNGQGNSPLHF. In nucleotides, the CDR3 is TGTGCCAGCTCACCAAACGGACAGGGAAATTCACCCCTCCACTTT. The J gene is TRBJ1-6, the V gene TRBV18, with TRBD1 matching 8 bases. Germline loops: CDR1 KGHSH, CDR2 LQKENI. The CDR3 is 15 amino acids. After removal of 2 bases from V and 7 bases from J, the junction contained 4 bases not matched to a gene.

The V and J genes are TRBV6-1 and TRBJ1-2; weak D call: TRBD1 (6 bases). The CDR3 totals 14 residues. Germline CDR1 is MNHNS and CDR2 is SASEGT. The ends were cut back, 7 bases at V and 4 bases at J, with 16 bases in the middle. The CDR3 loop is CASTTVGTTYGYTF. CDR3 nucleotide sequence: TGTGCCAGCACTACCGTCGGGACAACCTATGGCTACACCTTC.

By share, this clone counts as hyperexpanded. CDR3 in DNA: TGTGCCACCAGCAGATCTGGACAGGGGGCTGGAAAACTGTTTTTT. Its translation is CATSRSGQGAGKLFF. The rearrangement joins TRBV15 to TRBJ1-4, with TRBD1 matching over 11 bases. Germline values: CDR1 LNHNV, CDR2 YYDKDF (reference sequence). The CDR3 covers 15 residues. Losses at the gene ends were 2 bases for V and 10 bases for J; bases not matched to a gene: 6.

The chain recombines TRBV7-9 with TRBJ1-5; D may be TRBD1 (6 bases). Germline-derived CDR1 and CDR2 are SEHNR and FQNEAQ (reference sequence). V lost 4 bases and J lost 4, with 14 bases in between. This CDR3 spans 15 amino acids. The CDR3 loop reads CASSSTGSGNQPQHF. The DNA for the CDR3 is TGTGCCAGCAGCTCAACAGGGTCAGGTAATCAGCCCCAGCATTTT.

This rearrangement joins TRBV7-2 to TRBJ1-1, with a tentative D call TRBD1 (5 bases). V was trimmed by 1 base and J by 4 bases, leaving 16 bases between them. The CDR3 has 16 residues. CDR1 is SGHTA and CDR2 is FQGNSA in the germline V gene. The CDR3 coding sequence is TGTGCCAGCAGCTTAGGTCCGAGTGGGGGTGGCACTGAAGCTTTCTTT. Encoded protein: CASSLGPSGGGTEAFF.

This sequence joins TRBV2 and TRBJ1-4; the D is unclear. Germline V gene data show CDR1 as SNHLY and CDR2 as FYNNEI. V was trimmed by 8 bases and J by 3 bases, leaving 13 bases between them. The length of the CDR3 is 14 residues. Here the CDR3 reads CASLRTASNEKLFF. The DNA for the CDR3 is TGTGCCAGCCTTCGGACCGCATCTAATGAAAAACTGTTTTTT.

The V call is TRBV2, the J call TRBJ1-5; D is unclear. The V gene's germline CDR1 is SNHLY and CDR2 FYNNEI. Between the trimmed V and J ends, which lost 8 bases and 3 bases, there was a span of 11 bases. This CDR3 has 13 amino acids. CDR3 sequence: CASGGMDNQPQHF. CDR3 coding DNA: TGTGCCAGCGGAGGGATGGACAATCAGCCCCAGCATTTT.

The rearrangement uses TRBV5-1 and TRBJ1-1; D is perhaps TRBD1 (6 bases). The length of the CDR3 is 15 residues. Germline assignment: CDR1 SGHRS and CDR2 YFSETQ. The V end was cut by 4 bases, the J end by 1 base, with 14 bases between. CDR3 nucleotide sequence: TGCGCCAGCAGCCGTGACACAGGGCCGAACACTGAAGCTTTCTTT. Its protein product is CASSRDTGPNTEAFF.

This chain uses TRBV27 with TRBJ2-1; 7 bases map to TRBD1. The CDR3 loop spans 13 amino acids. In germline, CDR1 is MNHEY, CDR2 SMNVEV (reference sequence). V gave up 4 bases and J gave up 10 bases; unmatched junction bases: 7. CDR3 sequence: CASSSTGIGEQFF. The CDR3 DNA reads TGTGCCAGCAGTTCGACAGGGATAGGCGAGCAGTTCTTC.

The V and J genes are TRBV7-9 and TRBJ2-5; weak D call: TRBD2 (6 bases). Trimming stripped 3 bases from V and 1 base from J, with 9 bases between. Germline CDR1 is SEHNR and CDR2 is FQNEAQ (reference sequence). The length of the CDR3 is 14 residues. DNA of the CDR3: TGTGCCAGCAGCTTCCGGGGAGGCCAAGAGACCCAGTACTTC. Amino acids: CASSFRGGQETQYF.